This T cell receptor beta chain was obtained from a study of blood T cell repertoires in COVID-19. Across the study: T cells, B-cell-depleted T cells, or PBMCs supplied cDNA or gDNA.

This study enrolled people aged roughly 18 to 90 from approximately 24 US geographic areas. The table lists this clone with a count of one. The data were produced by immunoSEQ multiplex PCR, yet TCRdb's version contains in-frame clones alone and is incomplete. Of roughly 360,000 clones listed, approximately 87% are singletons. This CDR3 spans 15 amino acids. V shed 3 bases and J shed 5 bases, with 15 bases lying between them. The V gene's germline CDR1 is SGHRS and CDR2 YFSETQ. The TCR originated in a woman younger than 45 with acute COVID-19. Sequenced input: PBMCs or T cells enriched from blood (not recorded which). The V call is TRBV5-1, the J call TRBJ2-1; a weak D match, TRBD1 (7 bases). CDR3 DNA sequence: TGCGCCAGCAGCTCCGCGGGACAGAGAAACAATGAGCAGTTCTTC. It is translated as CASSSAGQRNNEQFF.